This T cell receptor (beta chain) was sequenced during a study of OX40 agonist ivuxolimab in advanced cancers. With regard to this clone: The antigen is undetermined.

Study-wide results and caveats: Blood T cells, both CD4+ and CD8+, expanded clonally by week 6 at 0.1 to 3.0 mg/kg. In the expanded peripheral T cells, antigen specificity was never determined.

The CDR3 is 13 residues long. CDR1 MNHEY and CDR2 SVGAGI come from the germline V gene. V was clipped by 6 bases and J by 8 bases; unmatched bases: 9. Some clones are missing from TCRdb's copy, which holds only in-frame ones; the method was immunoSEQ multiplex PCR. The profile shows more than 70,000 clones, about 90% of them singletons. Here the sequenced sample was CD4+ or CD8+ T cells sorted from blood, taken in a trial of the OX40 agonist ivuxolimab. This chain uses TRBV6-5 with TRBJ1-2; TRBD1 agrees at 7 bases. This clonotype was obtained from an adult with an advanced solid tumor such as melanoma, head and neck, liver or kidney cancer. CDR3 amino acids: CASSPTGPRGYTF. Written as DNA, the CDR3 is TGTGCCAGCAGCCCGACAGGGCCCAGGGGCTACACCTTC.